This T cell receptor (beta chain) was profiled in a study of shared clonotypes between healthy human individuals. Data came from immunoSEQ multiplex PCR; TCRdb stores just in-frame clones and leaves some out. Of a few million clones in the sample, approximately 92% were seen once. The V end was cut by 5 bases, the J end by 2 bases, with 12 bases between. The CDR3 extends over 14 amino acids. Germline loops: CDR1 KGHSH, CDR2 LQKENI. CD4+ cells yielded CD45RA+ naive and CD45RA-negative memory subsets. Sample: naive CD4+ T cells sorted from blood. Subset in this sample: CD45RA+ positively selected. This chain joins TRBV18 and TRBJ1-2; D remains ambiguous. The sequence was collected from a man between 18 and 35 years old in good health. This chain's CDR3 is CASSTPDKNYGYTF. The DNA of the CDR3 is TGTGCCAGCTCAACTCCAGATAAGAACTATGGCTACACCTTC.